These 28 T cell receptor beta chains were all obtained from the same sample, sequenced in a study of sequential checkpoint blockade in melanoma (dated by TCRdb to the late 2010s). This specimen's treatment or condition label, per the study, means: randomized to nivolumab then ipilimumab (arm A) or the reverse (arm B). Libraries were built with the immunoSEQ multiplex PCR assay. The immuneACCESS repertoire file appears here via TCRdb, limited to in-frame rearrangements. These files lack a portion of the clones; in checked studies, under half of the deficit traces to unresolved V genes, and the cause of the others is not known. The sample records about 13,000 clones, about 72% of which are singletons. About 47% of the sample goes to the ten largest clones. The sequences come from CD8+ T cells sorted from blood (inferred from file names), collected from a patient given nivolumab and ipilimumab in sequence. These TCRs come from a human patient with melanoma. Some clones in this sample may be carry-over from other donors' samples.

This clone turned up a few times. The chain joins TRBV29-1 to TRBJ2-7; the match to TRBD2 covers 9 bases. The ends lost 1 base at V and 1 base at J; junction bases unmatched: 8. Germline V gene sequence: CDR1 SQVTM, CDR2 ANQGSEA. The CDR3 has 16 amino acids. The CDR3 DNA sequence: TGCAGCGTTGAAGGGCGGGTAGCGGGGGCTTCCTACGAGCAGTACTTC. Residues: CSVEGRVAGASYEQYF.

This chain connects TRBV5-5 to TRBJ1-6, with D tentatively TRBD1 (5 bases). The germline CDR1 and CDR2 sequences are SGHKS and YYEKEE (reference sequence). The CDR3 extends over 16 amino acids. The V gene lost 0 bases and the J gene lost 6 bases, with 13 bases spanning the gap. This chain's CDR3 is CASSLASAGFNSPLHF. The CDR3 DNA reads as TGTGCCAGCAGCTTGGCCTCAGCAGGGTTTAATTCACCCCTCCACTTT.

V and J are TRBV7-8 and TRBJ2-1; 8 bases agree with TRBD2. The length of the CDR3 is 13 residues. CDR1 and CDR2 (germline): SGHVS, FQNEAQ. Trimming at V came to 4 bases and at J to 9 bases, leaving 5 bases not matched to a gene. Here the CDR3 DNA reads TGTGCCAGCAGCTCTGGACTAGCCACTGAGCAGTTCTTC. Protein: CASSSGLATEQFF.

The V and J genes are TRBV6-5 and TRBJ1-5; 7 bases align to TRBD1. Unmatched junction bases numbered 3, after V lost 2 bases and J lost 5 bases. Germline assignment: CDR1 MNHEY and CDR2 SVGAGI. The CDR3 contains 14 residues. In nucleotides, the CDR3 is TGTGCCAGCAGTTACCGACAGGGACATCAGCCCCAGCATTTT. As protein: CASSYRQGHQPQHF.

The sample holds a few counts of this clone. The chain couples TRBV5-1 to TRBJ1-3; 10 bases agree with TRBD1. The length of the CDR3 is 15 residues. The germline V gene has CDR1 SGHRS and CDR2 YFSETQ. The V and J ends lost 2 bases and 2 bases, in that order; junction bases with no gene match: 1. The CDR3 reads CASSFDRGPGNTIYF. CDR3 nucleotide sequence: TGCGCCAGCAGCTTTGACAGGGGGCCTGGAAACACCATATATTTT. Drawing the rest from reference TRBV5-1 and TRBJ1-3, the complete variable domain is KAGVTQTPRYLIKTRGQQVTLSCSPISGHRSVSWYQQTPGQGLQFLFEYFSETQRNKGNFPGRFSGRQFSNSRSEMNVSTLELGDSALYLCASSFDRGPGNTIYFGEGSWLTVV.

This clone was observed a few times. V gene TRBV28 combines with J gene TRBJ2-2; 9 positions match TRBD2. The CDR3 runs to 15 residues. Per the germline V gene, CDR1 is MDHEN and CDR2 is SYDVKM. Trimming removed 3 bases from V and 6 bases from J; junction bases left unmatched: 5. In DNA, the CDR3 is TGTGCCAGCAGTTTGAGCGGGGGGTCGGCCGGGGAGCTGTTTTTT. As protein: CASSLSGGSAGELFF.

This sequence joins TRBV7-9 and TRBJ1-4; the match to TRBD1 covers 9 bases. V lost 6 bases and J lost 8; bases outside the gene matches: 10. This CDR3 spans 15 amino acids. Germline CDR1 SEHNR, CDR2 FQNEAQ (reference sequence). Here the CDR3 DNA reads TGTGCCAGCAGAGACGGACAGGGGCCAATCGAAAAACTGTTTTTT. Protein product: CASRDGQGPIEKLFF.

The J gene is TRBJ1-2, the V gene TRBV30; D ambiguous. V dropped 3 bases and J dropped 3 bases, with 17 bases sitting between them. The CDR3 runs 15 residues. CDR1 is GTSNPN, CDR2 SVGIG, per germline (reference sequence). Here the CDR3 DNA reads TGTGCCTGGAGGGGTCAACGGGAGTTGGACTATGGCTACACCTTC. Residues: CAWRGQRELDYGYTF.

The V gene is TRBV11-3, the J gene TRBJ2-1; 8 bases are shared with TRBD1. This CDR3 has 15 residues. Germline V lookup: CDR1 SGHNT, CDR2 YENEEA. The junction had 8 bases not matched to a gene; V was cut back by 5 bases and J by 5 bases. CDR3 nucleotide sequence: TGTGCCAGCAGCCCCGGACAGGGCATGAACAATGAGCAGTTCTTC. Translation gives CASSPGQGMNNEQFF.

CDR3 in amino acids: CASSQSGLEGDTQYF. CDR3 DNA: TGCGCCAGCAGCCAATCGGGGCTGGAGGGAGATACGCAGTATTTT. V usage is TRBV4-3 and J usage is TRBJ2-3; TRBD2 is a possible D gene (6 bases). Germline loops: CDR1 LGHNA, CDR2 YSLEER. This CDR3 region has 15 residues. Trimming cost V 2 bases and J 5 bases, with 14 bases left between them.

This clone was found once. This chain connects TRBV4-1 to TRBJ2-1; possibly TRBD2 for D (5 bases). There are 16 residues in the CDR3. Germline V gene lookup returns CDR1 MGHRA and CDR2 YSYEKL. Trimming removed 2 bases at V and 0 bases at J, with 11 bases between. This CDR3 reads CASSQPGFSSYNEQFF. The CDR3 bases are TGCGCCAGCAGCCAACCGGGGTTCAGCTCCTACAATGAGCAGTTCTTC.

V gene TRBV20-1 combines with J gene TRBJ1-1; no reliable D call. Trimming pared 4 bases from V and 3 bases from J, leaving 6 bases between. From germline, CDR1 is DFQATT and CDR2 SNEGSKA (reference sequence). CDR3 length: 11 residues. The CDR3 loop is CSANTYTEAFF. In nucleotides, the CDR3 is TGCAGTGCTAACACCTACACTGAAGCTTTCTTT.

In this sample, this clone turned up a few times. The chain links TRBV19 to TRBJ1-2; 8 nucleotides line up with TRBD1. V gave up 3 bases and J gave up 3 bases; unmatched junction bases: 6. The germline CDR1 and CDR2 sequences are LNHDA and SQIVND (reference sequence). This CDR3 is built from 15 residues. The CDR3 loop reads CASSISGGADYGYTF. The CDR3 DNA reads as TGTGCCAGTAGTATCTCAGGGGGCGCAGACTATGGCTACACCTTC.

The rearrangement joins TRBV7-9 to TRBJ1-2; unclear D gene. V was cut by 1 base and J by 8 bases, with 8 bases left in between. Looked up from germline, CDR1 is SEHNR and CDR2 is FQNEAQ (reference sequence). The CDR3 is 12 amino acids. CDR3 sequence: CASSLGSMGYTF. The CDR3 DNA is TGTGCCAGCAGCTTAGGTTCCATGGGCTACACCTTC. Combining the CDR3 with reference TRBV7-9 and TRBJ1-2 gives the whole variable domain DTGVSQNPRHKITKRGQNVTFRCDPISEHNRLYWYRQTLGQGPEFLTYFQNEAQLEKSRLLSDRFSAERPKGSFSTLEIQRTEQGDSAMYLCASSLGSMGYTFGSGTRLTVV.

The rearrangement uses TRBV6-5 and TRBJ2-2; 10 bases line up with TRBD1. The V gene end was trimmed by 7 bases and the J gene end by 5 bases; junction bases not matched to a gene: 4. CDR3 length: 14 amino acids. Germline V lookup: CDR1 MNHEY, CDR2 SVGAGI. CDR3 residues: CASTGTGVTGELFF. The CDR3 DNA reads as TGTGCCAGCACCGGGACAGGGGTTACCGGGGAGCTGTTTTTT.

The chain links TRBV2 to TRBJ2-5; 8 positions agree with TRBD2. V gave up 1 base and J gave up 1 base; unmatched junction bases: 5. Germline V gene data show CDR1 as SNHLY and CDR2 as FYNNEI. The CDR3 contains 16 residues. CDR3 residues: CASSEGLAGTQETQYF. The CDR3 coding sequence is TGTGCCAGCAGTGAAGGTCTAGCGGGCACCCAAGAGACCCAGTACTTC.

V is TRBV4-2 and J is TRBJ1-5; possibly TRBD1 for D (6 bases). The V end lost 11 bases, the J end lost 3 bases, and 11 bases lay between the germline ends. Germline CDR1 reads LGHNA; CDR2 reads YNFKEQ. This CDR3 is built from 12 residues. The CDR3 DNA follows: TGTGCCTCCAGACAGGACAATCAGCCCCAGCATTTT. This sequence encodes CASRQDNQPQHF.

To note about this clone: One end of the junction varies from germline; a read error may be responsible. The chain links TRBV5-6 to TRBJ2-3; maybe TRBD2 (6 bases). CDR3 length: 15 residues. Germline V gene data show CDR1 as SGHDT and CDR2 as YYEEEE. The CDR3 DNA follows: TGTGCCAGCAGCCCGGTTCCTAGTTGGCGCGCCCGCGGGGATTTT. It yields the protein CASSPVPSWRARGDF.

In DNA form, the CDR3 reads TGCGCCAGCAGCCCCCGGGACAGTGCCTACGAGCAGTACTTC. It yields the protein CASSPRDSAYEQYF. The V call is TRBV4-3, the J call TRBJ2-7; TRBD1 aligns across 7 bases. Losses at the gene ends were 4 bases for V and 2 bases for J; bases not matched to a gene: 5. The CDR3 has 14 amino acids. CDR1 is LGHNA and CDR2 is YSLEER in the germline V gene.

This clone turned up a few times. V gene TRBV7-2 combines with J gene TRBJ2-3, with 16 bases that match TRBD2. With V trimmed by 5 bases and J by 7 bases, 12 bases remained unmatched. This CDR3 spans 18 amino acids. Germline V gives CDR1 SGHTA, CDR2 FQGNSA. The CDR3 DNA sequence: TGTGCCAGCAGCGCCGGGACTAGCGGGGGGGTGACTCGATATACGCAGTATTTT. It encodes CASSAGTSGGVTRYTQYF.

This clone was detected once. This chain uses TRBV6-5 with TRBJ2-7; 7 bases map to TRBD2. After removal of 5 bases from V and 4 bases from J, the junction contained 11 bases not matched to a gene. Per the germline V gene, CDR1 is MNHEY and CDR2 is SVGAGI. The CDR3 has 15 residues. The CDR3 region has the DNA TGTGCCAGCAGTATTCGGACTAGAGGCTTGTACGAGCAGTACTTC. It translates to CASSIRTRGLYEQYF.

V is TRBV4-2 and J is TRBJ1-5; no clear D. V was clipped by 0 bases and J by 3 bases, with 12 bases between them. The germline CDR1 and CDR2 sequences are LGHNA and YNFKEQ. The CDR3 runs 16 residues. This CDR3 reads CASSQELFAFNQPQHF. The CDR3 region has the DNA TGTGCCAGCAGCCAAGAACTTTTTGCCTTCAATCAGCCCCAGCATTTT.

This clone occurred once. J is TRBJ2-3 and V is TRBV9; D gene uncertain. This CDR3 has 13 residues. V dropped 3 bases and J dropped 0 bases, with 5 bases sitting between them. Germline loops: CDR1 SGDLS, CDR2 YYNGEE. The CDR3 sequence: CASSATSTDTQYF. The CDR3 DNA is TGTGCCAGCAGCGCGACTAGCACAGATACGCAGTATTTT. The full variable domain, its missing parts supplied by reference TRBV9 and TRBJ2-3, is DSGVTQTPKHLITATGQRVTLRCSPRSGDLSVYWYQQSLDQGLQFLIQYYNGEERAKGNILERFSAQQFPDLHSELNLSSLELGDSALYFCASSATSTDTQYFGPGTRLTVL.

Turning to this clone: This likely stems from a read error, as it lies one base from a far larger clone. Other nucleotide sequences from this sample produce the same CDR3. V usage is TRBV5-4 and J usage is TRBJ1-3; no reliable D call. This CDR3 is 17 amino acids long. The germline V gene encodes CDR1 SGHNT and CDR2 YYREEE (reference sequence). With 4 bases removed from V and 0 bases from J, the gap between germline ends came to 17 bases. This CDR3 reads CASSQRAGGRSGNTIYF. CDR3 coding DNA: TGTGCCAGCAGCCAAAGGGCAGGAGGCCGCTCTGGAAACACCATATATTTT.

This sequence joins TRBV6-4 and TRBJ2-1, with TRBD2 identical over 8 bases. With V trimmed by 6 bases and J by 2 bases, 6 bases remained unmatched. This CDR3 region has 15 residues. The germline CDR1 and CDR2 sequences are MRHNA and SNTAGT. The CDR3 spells CASSPGTSAYNEQFF. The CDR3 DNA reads TGTGCCAGCAGCCCCGGGACTAGTGCCTACAATGAGCAGTTCTTC.

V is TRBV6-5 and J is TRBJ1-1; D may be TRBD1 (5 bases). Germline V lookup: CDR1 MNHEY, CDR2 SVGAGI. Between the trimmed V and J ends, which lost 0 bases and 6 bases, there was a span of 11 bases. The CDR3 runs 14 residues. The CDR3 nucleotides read TGTGCCAGCAGTTACTCGGGGGGGTTCGCTGAAGCTTTCTTT. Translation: CASSYSGGFAEAFF.

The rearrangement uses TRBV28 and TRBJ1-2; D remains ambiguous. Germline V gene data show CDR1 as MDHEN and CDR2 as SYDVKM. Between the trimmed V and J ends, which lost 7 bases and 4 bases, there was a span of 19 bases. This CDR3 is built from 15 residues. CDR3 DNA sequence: TGTGCCAGCAAAAGCAACGGTAGAGCCCCCTATGGCTACACCTTC. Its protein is CASKSNGRAPYGYTF.

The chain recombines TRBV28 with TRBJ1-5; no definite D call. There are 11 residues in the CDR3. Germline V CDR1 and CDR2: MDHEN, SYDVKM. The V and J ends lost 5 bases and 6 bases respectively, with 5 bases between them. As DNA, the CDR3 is TGTGCCAGCAGTCTCCCTCAGCCCCAGCATTTT. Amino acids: CASSLPQPQHF.